This T cell receptor beta chain emerged from a study of molecular identifiers for immune sequencing clone quantification. V gave up 3 bases and J gave up 4 bases; unmatched junction bases: 2. CDR1 is LGHDT and CDR2 is YNNKEL in the germline V gene (reference sequence). The CDR3 runs 13 residues. This clonotype was detected only a few times. TCRdb itself ran the PCR reads through MiXCR, one entry per CDR3 protein. Altogether around 460,000 distinct CDR3 sequences are present, 25% being singletons, with the ten largest covering roughly 0.77%. V usage is TRBV3-1 and J usage is TRBJ2-5; 7 bases match TRBD1. Sequencing was carried out using naive CD8+ T cells from blood, with Jurkat cell RNA spiked in. Subset in this sample: FACS-sorted CD8+CD4-CCR7+CD45RA+ naive T cells. The sequence was collected from a human donor in good health. Some libraries in this study had Jurkat cell RNA spiked in. Here the CDR3 DNA reads TGTGCCAGCAGCCAGACAGGGACAGAGACCCAGTACTTC. Translating gives CASSQTGTETQYF.